This T cell receptor beta chain appears in the sequencing data of a study of cytomegalovirus exposure and HLA in healthy donors. Repertoires were generated with immunoSEQ multiplex PCR, while TCRdb's copy carries only in-frame clones and drops some. Of under 250,000 clones listed, around 86% were seen once; the top ten hold approximately 2%. Trimming shortened V by 1 base and J by 4 bases, and 5 bases separated the two germline ends. This CDR3 has 13 amino acids. CDR1 and CDR2 from the germline V gene are SEHNR and FQNEAQ (reference sequence). Study results and caveats: Associated with cytomegalovirus, according to the listing, were some 180 TCR beta chains.

Points on this clone: Antigen unknown.

What was sequenced was PBMCs. This TCR was recovered from a woman aged 18-30 years in good health and CMV-seropositive. The chain uses TRBV7-9 and TRBJ2-1, with D hard to call. DNA of the CDR3: TGTGCCAGCAGCTTAGAGGAGTACAATGAGCAGTTCTTC. Its translation is CASSLEEYNEQFF.